This T cell receptor beta chain is from a study of response to subunit inactivated influenza vaccine. General study results and limits: Authors suggested that a seasonal influenza vaccination recruits few new T cells each time.

CDR3 size: 12 residues. V gave up 7 bases and J gave up 4 bases; unmatched junction bases: 4. Germline V gene lookup returns CDR1 DFQATT and CDR2 SNEGSKA (reference sequence). A word on this clonotype: Its antigen is as yet unknown.

TCRdb reprocessed the RT-PCR reads via MiXCR and lists one record per CDR3 protein. The sample holds over 400,000 distinct CDR3 sequences, around 9.9% seen once. The chain has TRBV20-1 and TRBJ2-3; 8 bases fit TRBD2. The sample was PBMCs from blood, taken roughly 46 days after vaccination. The TCR originated in a man in his fifties who received an inactivated influenza vaccine. CDR3 sequence: CSGAGGPDTQYF. As DNA, the CDR3 is TGCAGTGGGGCGGGGGGCCCAGATACGCAGTATTTT.